The entry below gives a single T cell receptor (beta chain) sequence along with its context. The specificity of this receptor is unknown. Base qualities were left out, and no much larger clone turns up one base away. Systemically healthy Caucasian individuals from Russia, some 40 in total and aged about 6 to 100 years, were included as donors. Each donor gave around 9.9 milliliters of peripheral blood, collected into EDTA-treated Vacutainer tubes. Ficoll-Paque density-gradient centrifugation was used to isolate PBMCs, with at least 7 million obtained per sample. Total RNA, at least 5.5 micrograms per sample, was extracted from PBMCs with Trizol reagent. The percentages of naive CD45RAhigh/CD27high T cells were determined by flow cytometry on a PBMC aliquot from every donor. The data derive from a study of blood T cells in healthy people across ages (dated by TCRdb to 2015 to 2017). Study-wide context: In model experiments, template switching captured roughly one uniquely barcoded TCR beta cDNA molecule for every two T cells. Four age groups were formed from the donors: young (average 16 years), middle-aged (approximately 40), aged (roughly 56) and long-lived (more than 75). The study analyzed two additional independent replicas of 1 million unique cDNA reads from the same blood draw for two donors, one aged 18 to 30 and one aged 80 or older. To track age-related changes in TCR beta repertoire diversity, the study relied on deep sequencing normalized with unique cDNA molecular identifiers. To avoid experimental bias, donors of different ages were randomly spread across the sequencing lanes.

Results the study describes overall, beyond this receptor: The percentage of naive T cells measured by flow cytometry correlated strongly with observed TCR beta diversity. Estimates of total diversity based on one million sequenced T cells were considered lower bounds and underestimates. Because donor CMV infection status was unknown, age-related changes in expanded clonotypes were potentially confounded. Observed TCR beta diversity per million T cells fell roughly linearly with age, and a significant reduction was already apparent by age roughly 40. Bulk unsorted PBMC profiling prevented conclusive comparison of naive and antigen-experienced compartments. Compared with the aged group, more naive CD4+ T cells, fewer expanded clones and increased TCR diversity were shown by the long-lived group, suggesting age selection.

Library preparation employed 5' RACE. Sequencer: Illumina HiSeq 2500. A second PCR of roughly 7 to 12 cycles was run with a J-beta primer mix and a sample-barcoded 5' primer. A template-switch 5' adaptor carrying 12 random nucleotides introduced a unique molecular identifier onto each TCR beta cDNA molecule. At least 2.5 million CDR3-containing paired-end reads were obtained from each sample. First-strand cDNA was synthesized from all RNA with the Mint cDNA synthesis kit, primed by a TRBC-specific oligonucleotide. After uracil-DNA glycosylase treatment, a first 18-cycle PCR used universal primers M1SS and BC2_uni_R on all cDNA. On the authors' methods: Each sample was normalized by randomly selecting 1 million high-quality reads, each carrying a distinct molecular identifier. Instead of being binned into consensus sequences, reads that shared molecular identifiers were thrown out. CDR3 identification, clonotype clustering and error correction used MiTCR with a Q25 quality threshold and the strictest error-elimination algorithm. A nonparametric unseen species model using Euler transformation provided a lower-bound estimate of total TCR beta diversity. TCRdb applied fastp at Q25 and MiXCR to the public reads, then kept only in-frame beta chains. Duplicate CDR3 protein sequences are folded into a single record with the most common DNA and genes. It is TCRdb's table, rather than the study itself, that gives the V and J calls and clone size. This sample holds about 1.8 million distinct CDR3 sequences; less than 50% were observed only once. Of the sample, approximately 2% is held by the ten largest clones.

The germline V gene (reference sequence) yields LGHDT for CDR1 and YNNKEL for CDR2. The junction carries 16 bases between V and J, which are trimmed by 4 bases and 6 bases respectively. Reading from cysteine to phenylalanine, the CDR3 counts 14 amino acids. The retained sequence is limited to the CDR3, 42 bases, with the frame set at the first base. This receptor was obtained from a woman aged 40 to 49 in good health. The material sequenced was blood. The sequence links TRBV3-1 to TRBJ2-7; TRBD1 is a possible D gene, resting on 6 matching bases. CDR3 sequence: CASSLRTGTGEQYF. The DNA sequence reads TGTGCCAGCAGCCTAAGAACAGGGACGGGCGAGCAGTACTTC.